What follows describes a single T cell receptor (beta chain). Trimming removed 0 bases from V and 7 bases from J, with 11 bases in between. The CDR3 contains 13 residues. Germline CDR1 SGHDT, CDR2 YYEEEE. These data belong to a study of shared clonotypes between healthy human individuals. Profiling relied on immunoSEQ multiplex PCR, and the TCRdb table lists in-frame clones only, not all of them. The sample records some 2,100,000 clones, more than 90% being singletons. Sequenced material: naive CD4+ T cells sorted from blood. Subset given: CD45RA+ positively selected. This sequence was found in a man aged 18 to 29 in good health. The V call is TRBV5-6, the J call TRBJ2-7, with D perhaps TRBD1 (5 bases). The CDR3 here is CASSLEAGWEQYF. CDR3 nucleotide sequence: TGTGCCAGCAGCTTGGAGGCAGGGTGGGAGCAGTACTTC.